What follows are 25 T cell receptor beta chains derived from one specimen sequenced in a study of Ad26.COV2.S vaccination and SARS-CoV-2 variants. Assay used: immunoSEQ multiplex PCR; TCRdb lists only in-frame clones, some missing. Here the sample spans 300,000 to 450,000 clones, 92% being singletons. The sample here was peripheral blood, taken after recovery from COVID-19. The receptors come from a human donor who had recovered from COVID-19.

The J gene is TRBJ2-2, the V gene TRBV18; D uncertain. Per germline, CDR1 KGHSH and CDR2 LQKENI. The CDR3 runs 12 residues. Trimming took 1 base from V and 5 from J, leaving 2 bases between them. CDR3 protein: CASSPLTGELFF. In nucleotides, the CDR3 is TGTGCCAGCTCACCACTGACCGGGGAGCTGTTTTTT.

The rearrangement uses TRBV7-2 and TRBJ2-3, with TRBD2 matching 9 bases. CDR1 SGHTA and CDR2 FQGNSA come from the germline V gene. The length of the CDR3 is 17 residues. V dropped 1 base and J dropped 2; count of bases not matched to a gene: 7. In nucleotides, the CDR3 is TGTGCCAGCAGCTTAGAGCTGACTAGCGGCCACACAGATACGCAGTATTTT. It encodes CASSLELTSGHTDTQYF.

The genes are TRBV5-1 and TRBJ2-5; 11 bases match TRBD1. The CDR3 is 15 residues long. J lost 1 base, V lost 4 bases, and 3 bases had no gene match. Per the germline V gene, CDR1 is SGHRS and CDR2 is YFSETQ. The CDR3 nucleotides read TGCGCCAGCAGCCTCGGACAGGGGGCCCAAGAGACCCAGTACTTC. This sequence encodes CASSLGQGAQETQYF.

This clone was detected a few times. The chain couples TRBV12-3 or TRBV12-4 to TRBJ1-2; weak D call: TRBD1 (5 bases). The V gene lost 10 bases and the J gene lost 2 bases, with 11 bases spanning the gap. The CDR3 covers 12 residues. The CDR3: CANRDRNYGYTF. DNA of the CDR3: TGTGCCAACCGTGACAGAAACTATGGCTACACCTTC.

The V call is TRBV6-2 or TRBV6-3, the J call TRBJ2-5; TRBD2 agrees at 8 bases. V lost 2 bases to trimming and J lost 2 bases; unmatched junction nucleotides: 7. CDR3 length equals 16 residues. Germline assignment: CDR1 MNHEY and CDR2 SVGEGT. This CDR3 is CASSYDGGAGQETQYF. In DNA, the CDR3 is TGTGCCAGCAGTTACGACGGGGGGGCCGGGCAAGAGACCCAGTACTTC.

This chain links TRBV7-9 with TRBJ2-5; D possibly corresponds to TRBD2 (7 bases). The CDR3 is 17 residues long. V lost 5 bases, J lost 3 bases, and 22 bases lay in between. The germline gives CDR1 SEHNR, CDR2 FQNEAQ (reference sequence). CDR3 region: CASSPGRGANGEETQYF. DNA for the CDR3: TGTGCCAGCAGCCCCGGACGGGGGGCAAATGGAGAAGAGACCCAGTACTTC.

As to this clone: Additional DNA sequences in this sample encode the identical CDR3. The chain recombines TRBV5-4 with TRBJ1-1; TRBD1 matches 8 bases. The CDR3 runs to 14 residues. The germline V gene has CDR1 SGHNT and CDR2 YYREEE (reference sequence). Trimming cost V 0 bases and J 5 bases; bases outside gene matches: 3. CDR3 DNA: TGTGCCAGCAGCTTGGGACAGGGGAGGACTGAAGCTTTCTTT. This codes for CASSLGQGRTEAFF.

This chain joins TRBV5-1 and TRBJ2-3; 11 bases align to TRBD2. The ends lost 0 bases at V and 7 bases at J; junction bases unmatched: 4. Germline V gives CDR1 SGHRS, CDR2 YFSETQ. The length of the CDR3 is 15 residues. Here the CDR3 DNA reads TGCGCCAGCAGCTTGGCCACTAGCGGGAGCTATACGCAGTATTTT. This translates into CASSLATSGSYTQYF.

The rearrangement joins TRBV19 to TRBJ2-7, with TRBD1 matching over 10 bases. The V and J ends lost 5 bases and 5 bases, in that order; junction bases with no gene match: 3. Germline V gene lookup returns CDR1 LNHDA and CDR2 SQIVND (reference sequence). The CDR3 runs to 13 residues. CDR3 nucleotide sequence: TGTGCCAGTAGTCCGGGACAGGGGAACGAGCAGTACTTC. It is translated as CASSPGQGNEQYF.

The rearrangement joins TRBV6-6 to TRBJ1-1; TRBD1 agrees at 7 bases. CDR1 is MNHNY and CDR2 is SVGAGI in the germline V gene (reference sequence). The CDR3 extends over 14 amino acids. The V segment lost 4 bases and the J segment 6 bases; nucleotides outside the gene matches: 8. The CDR3 DNA reads TGTGCCAGCAGTTCTAGCCCGGGACAGTCTGAAGCTTTCTTT. This codes for CASSSSPGQSEAFF.

The CDR3, as DNA: TGTGCCATCAGCACCGGGACTAGCGAGACCCAGTACTTC. Translating gives CAISTGTSETQYF. The genes are TRBV10-3 and TRBJ2-5; 9 bases line up with TRBD2. The CDR3 sequence is 13 residues long. CDR1 and CDR2 (germline): ENHRY, SYGVKD. With 6 bases clipped from V and 5 bases from J, the junction kept 4 bases outside the gene matches.

The V and J genes are TRBV12-3 or TRBV12-4 and TRBJ2-1; D gene uncertain. The CDR3 loop spans 13 amino acids. V gave up 3 bases and J gave up 3 bases, with 6 bases separating them. The CDR3: CASSLRSYNEQFF. The CDR3 region has the DNA TGTGCCAGCAGTTTGAGGAGCTACAATGAGCAGTTCTTC.

The V gene is TRBV20-1, the J gene TRBJ1-1; the D is unclear. Trimming left V 2 bases short and J 5 bases short, with 6 bases between. The CDR3 loop spans 11 amino acids. From germline, CDR1 is DFQATT and CDR2 SNEGSKA (reference sequence). The CDR3 sequence: CSARKGTEAFF. The CDR3 DNA follows: TGCAGTGCTAGAAAGGGTACTGAAGCTTTCTTT.

This chain connects TRBV12-3 or TRBV12-4 to TRBJ1-2; TRBD1 is a possible D gene (5 bases). Trimming shortened V by 6 bases and J by 5 bases, and 10 bases separated the two germline ends. CDR3 length: 12 residues. CDR3 DNA: TGTGCCAGCAGCCGGGACGGGTATGGCTACACCTTC. Residues: CASSRDGYGYTF.

The chain employs TRBV9 and TRBJ1-2, with D hard to call. The CDR3 is 15 amino acids. Germline V gene sequence: CDR1 SGDLS, CDR2 YYNGEE. Trimming took 0 bases from V and 6 from J, leaving 15 bases between them. In nucleotides, the CDR3 is TGTGCCAGCAGCGTAGCAATTATTGGTGAGGATGGCTACACCTTC. Protein product: CASSVAIIGEDGYTF.

The chain recombines TRBV2 with TRBJ2-1; perhaps TRBD2 as D (6 bases). CDR1 and CDR2 (germline): SNHLY, FYNNEI. The CDR3 has 15 amino acids. V lost 9 bases, J lost 2 bases, and 17 bases lay in between. This chain's CDR3 is CASSNSGEPYNEQFF. CDR3 DNA: TGTGCCAGTAGTAATAGCGGAGAACCCTACAATGAGCAGTTCTTC.

The rearrangement joins TRBV5-1 to TRBJ1-2; no reliable D call. This CDR3 is built from 11 residues. Per the germline V gene, CDR1 is SGHRS and CDR2 is YFSETQ. The ends were cut back, 0 bases at V and 7 bases at J, with 4 bases in the middle. CDR3 sequence reads: CASSLDGGYTF. In DNA form, the CDR3 reads TGCGCCAGCAGCTTGGATGGTGGCTACACCTTC.

The gene calls are TRBV10-1 and TRBJ2-2; TRBD2 matches at 15 bases. The CDR3 length is 18 residues. Germline-derived CDR1 and CDR2 are WNHNN and SYGVQD (reference sequence). V dropped 3 bases and J dropped 4; count of bases not matched to a gene: 6. The CDR3, as DNA: TGCGCCAGCAGTGATCCGGGACTAGCGGGGGGACTCACCGGGGAGCTGTTTTTT. This codes for CASSDPGLAGGLTGELFF.

In this sample, this clone turned up many times. This chain uses TRBV10-1 with TRBJ2-5, with TRBD2 identical over 12 bases. The CDR3 covers 15 residues. Germline V gives CDR1 WNHNN, CDR2 SYGVQD (reference sequence). The V segment lost 6 bases and the J segment 4 bases; nucleotides outside the gene matches: 6. The CDR3 sequence is CASSEGLAGPETQYF. The CDR3, as DNA: TGCGCCAGCAGCGAAGGACTAGCGGGGCCAGAGACCCAGTACTTC.

This chain uses TRBV29-1 with TRBJ2-3, with 12 bases fitting TRBD2. The CDR3 runs 14 residues. V trimming: 7 bases; J trimming: 8 bases; junction bases outside the gene matches: 10. CDR1 and CDR2 (germline): SQVTM, ANQGSEA. The CDR3 DNA follows: TGCAGCGGTTCGACTAGCGGGGGACCGAGTACGCAGTATTTT. This translates into CSGSTSGGPSTQYF.

V gene TRBV6-6 combines with J gene TRBJ1-2; the D gene is possibly TRBD1 (5 bases). V was shortened by 2 bases and J by 7 bases, with 14 bases between the two germline ends. The CDR3 length is 14 residues. The germline V gene has CDR1 MNHNY and CDR2 SVGAGI (reference sequence). The CDR3 loop reads CASSYEGSLGGYTF. CDR3 nucleotide sequence: TGTGCCAGCAGTTACGAGGGGAGTTTGGGTGGCTACACCTTC.

This clone was recorded once. V is TRBV5-5 and J is TRBJ1-4; maybe TRBD1 (5 bases). Germline V gene data show CDR1 as SGHKS and CDR2 as YYEKEE (reference sequence). This CDR3 comprises 19 residues. The ends were cut back, 1 base at V and 0 bases at J, with 19 bases in the middle. The CDR3 bases are TGTGCCAGCAGCTTGATGGACATCCTTTCGGTTTCAACTAATGAAAAACTGTTTTTT. Translating it yields CASSLMDILSVSTNEKLFF.

This clone was picked up one time. The chain employs TRBV9 and TRBJ2-2; weak D call: TRBD2 (6 bases). The germline gives CDR1 SGDLS, CDR2 YYNGEE. Trimming took 2 bases from V and 4 from J, leaving 12 bases between them. The CDR3 has 15 residues. The CDR3 sequence: CASSVGGDGTGELFF. The DNA of the CDR3 is TGTGCCAGCAGCGTCGGAGGGGATGGCACCGGGGAGCTGTTTTTT.

The chain uses TRBV28 and TRBJ1-2; perhaps TRBD1 as D (6 bases). The CDR3 extends over 18 amino acids. The germline V gene has CDR1 MDHEN and CDR2 SYDVKM. V lost 5 bases and J 4 bases, leaving 26 bases between the germline ends. The CDR3 DNA sequence: TGTGCCAGCAGTCTAGACTATACAGCACAGGGAGGGAGCTATGGCTACACCTTC. As protein: CASSLDYTAQGGSYGYTF.

This clone was observed a few times. The gene calls are TRBV27 and TRBJ2-7, with a possible D match to TRBD2 (6 bases). Germline values: CDR1 MNHEY, CDR2 SMNVEV (reference sequence). Deletions cut 5 bases from V and 4 bases from J, with 18 bases between. The CDR3 covers 15 residues. This CDR3 is CASSPRGLKGYEQYF. CDR3 DNA: TGTGCCAGCAGTCCTCGGGGGTTGAAGGGTTACGAGCAGTACTTC.